A selection of T cell receptor beta chains follows, all from one sample in a study of regulatory T cells in long-lasting Graves disease. TCRdb passed the multiplex PCR reads through MiXCR, listing each CDR3 protein once. The data hold 440,000 or so distinct CDR3 sequences, with around 15% observed a single time. These same data were also listed under a study on T cells in Graves' hyperthyroidism and ophthalmopathy.

The input for sequencing was peripheral blood mononuclear cells (PBMCs), taken at new diagnosis, from a patient treated with antithyroid drugs. These receptors came from a woman aged 25 to 39 with Graves disease. Both conserved end residues are part of each CDR3. A D gene is named only where the DNA matches it firmly. Rows may omit the clone size; those that give it use once, few, many or a size class.

D gene	clone size	V gene	J gene	CDR3 DNA	CDR3 protein
.	few	TRBV11-1	TRBJ2-2	TGTGCCAGCAGCTTTGCGGGGAACACCGGGGAGCTGTTTTTT	CASSFAGNTGELFF
.	many	TRBV28	TRBJ2-7	TGTGCCAGCGCTTTCCCCGCCCGCGAGCAGTACTTC	CASAFPAREQYF
TRBD2	few	TRBV5-1	TRBJ2-1	TGCGCCAGCAGCTTGGTGGACGGGAGGGCCCGCAATGAGCAGTTCTTC	CASSLVDGRARNEQFF
.	few	TRBV12-3/TRBV12-4	TRBJ2-4	TGTGCCAGCAGTTTTGGGCGGTTCCTAGCCAAAAACATTCAGTACTTC	CASSFGRFLAKNIQYF
.	.	TRBV19	TRBJ1-4	TGTGCCAGTAGTTGGGACATACTTACAACTAATGAAAAACTGTTTTTT	CASSWDILTTNEKLFF
TRBD1	few	TRBV19	TRBJ1-1	TGTGCCAGTACTTACTTCTGGACAGGGGCGACTGAAGCTTTCTTT	CASTYFWTGATEAFF
TRBD1	many	TRBV27	TRBJ1-1	TGTGCCAGCAGCTGGACAGGGGTGGAGGAGAACACTGAAGCTTTCTTT	CASSWTGVEENTEAFF
.	.	TRBV4-3	TRBJ1-4	TGCGCCAGCAGCCAGCAGGGCCCCGCCGGTCTTTGGGCCAATGAAAAACTGTTTTTT	CASSQQGPAGLWANEKLFF
TRBD2	.	TRBV7-3	TRBJ2-2	TGTGCCAGCAGCGCCGGAGGGAGGGCCACCGGGGAGCTGTTTTTT	CASSAGGRATGELFF
TRBD1	.	TRBV7-9	TRBJ1-1	TGTGCCAGCAGCTTTGACAGGGGGCAGGTGAACACTGAAGCTTTCTTT	CASSFDRGQVNTEAFF
.	many	TRBV28	TRBJ2-7	TGTGCCAGCAGCCTCGCTGGCTACGAGCAGTACTTC	CASSLAGYEQYF
TRBD1	many	TRBV27	TRBJ1-2	TGTGCCAGCAGTTTAGGGACAGGGCGTAACGGCTACACCTTC	CASSLGTGRNGYTF
.	many	TRBV14	TRBJ2-1	TGTGCCAGCAGCCAAGATTTCGGAGGGGGCAATGAGCAGTTCTTC	CASSQDFGGGNEQFF
.	many	TRBV3-1	TRBJ2-1	TGTGCCAGCAGCCAAGGGAGGAGCTCCTACAATGAGCAGTTCTTC	CASSQGRSSYNEQFF
.	many	TRBV7-9	TRBJ1-2	TGTGCCAGCAGCTTAAACGGGGATTACTATGGCTACACCTTC	CASSLNGDYYGYTF
TRBD1	many	TRBV13	TRBJ2-7	TGTGCCAGCAGCCACGGGACAGAGGGTTCCTACGAGCAGTACTTC	CASSHGTEGSYEQYF
.	once	TRBV5-1	TRBJ2-2	TGCGCCAGCGAAAAGGACGCGAACACCGGGGAGCTGTTTTTT	CASEKDANTGELFF
TRBD1	many	TRBV6-2/TRBV6-3	TRBJ1-1	TGTGCCAGCAGTTACCGGAGGGACAGCATGAACACTGAAGCTTTCTTT	CASSYRRDSMNTEAFF
TRBD1	.	TRBV28	TRBJ1-2	TGTGCCAGCATGGTGCCGGGACAGGGGGCTGGCTACACCTTC	CASMVPGQGAGYTF
.	many	TRBV28	TRBJ2-3	TGTGCCAGCAGTTTGCAGACAGATACGCAGTATTTT	CASSLQTDTQYF
.	many	TRBV7-7	TRBJ2-7	TGTGCTAGCAGCTTAGGGATAACCGGGGAGCAGTACTTC	CASSLGITGEQYF
.	.	TRBV5-1	TRBJ2-3	TGCGCCAGCAGCCTACCAGGGGCCAGCACAGATACGCAGTATTTT	CASSLPGASTDTQYF
.	.	TRBV3-1	TRBJ2-1	TGTGCCAGCAGCCAAGTGCAAAGGGGACCCTACAATGAGCAGTTCTTC	CASSQVQRGPYNEQFF
.	many	TRBV15	TRBJ1-5	TGTGCCACCACCAGGGACAATCAGCCCCAGCATTTT	CATTRDNQPQHF
.	.	TRBV7-3	TRBJ2-3	TGTGCCAGCGCACTCACTAGTAGCACAGATACGCAGTATTTT	CASALTSSTDTQYF
TRBD2	.	TRBV5-1	TRBJ2-1	TGCGCCAGCAGCTTTACTAGCGGGAGTAGAAATGAGCAGTTCTTC	CASSFTSGSRNEQFF
.	many	TRBV15	TRBJ1-6	TGTGCCACCAGCAGAGCCTGGACCCCTAATAATTCACCCCTCCACTTT	CATSRAWTPNNSPLHF
.	.	TRBV5-6	TRBJ1-2	TGTGCCAGCAGCTTGGCTGGACAGTTGACTCGCTATGGCTACACCTTC	CASSLAGQLTRYGYTF
TRBD1	many	TRBV5-6	TRBJ2-5	TGTGCCAGCAGCCCAGAAGGGACAGCACAAGAGACCCAGTACTTC	CASSPEGTAQETQYF
.	.	TRBV6-4	TRBJ1-5	TGTGCCAGCAGTTACTTAGACAGTTCATATAGCAATCAGCCCCAGCATTTT	CASSYLDSSYSNQPQHF
.	few	TRBV3-2	TRBJ2-7	TGTGCCAGCAGCCTAGGAGCGTTCACCTACGAGCAGTACTTC	CASSLGAFTYEQYF
TRBD1	many	TRBV5-1	TRBJ2-3	TGCGCCAGCAGCTTGGGATCAGGGGGCTCTTACACAGATACGCAGTATTTT	CASSLGSGGSYTDTQYF
TRBD2	many	TRBV7-9	TRBJ2-7	TGTGCCAGCAGCTCCGTGGGAAGCGGGAGTTCCTACGAGCAGTACTTC	CASSSVGSGSSYEQYF
TRBD1	few	TRBV20-1	TRBJ1-2	TGCAGTGCTAGCTTGTCGAGACAGGGTATCTTCTATGGCTACACCTTC	CSASLSRQGIFYGYTF
TRBD2	many	TRBV7-3	TRBJ2-1	TGTGCCAGCAGCTTTGGGGCGGCTAGCGGGCTCAGTGAGCAGTTCTTC	CASSFGAASGLSEQFF
TRBD1	many	TRBV6-1	TRBJ2-7	TGTGCCAGCAGGCCCAGGGGGAATACCTACGAGCAGTACTTC	CASRPRGNTYEQYF
.	many	TRBV28	TRBJ1-1	TGTGCCAGCATCTCCCACGGGGGGATAGAGGAAGCTTTCTTT	CASISHGGIEEAFF
TRBD2	few	TRBV4-1	TRBJ2-7	TGCGCCAGCAGCCTCGGAGCGGGATTCTACGAGCAGTACTTC	CASSLGAGFYEQYF
.	many	TRBV20-1	TRBJ1-2	TGCGGTGCAGGGGACGGAAGGGACTATGGCTACACCTTC	CGAGDGRDYGYTF
TRBD1	many	TRBV10-3	TRBJ1-5	TGTGCCATCAGTGAACGACAGGGAAGCAATCAGCCCCAGCATTTT	CAISERQGSNQPQHF
.	many	TRBV12-3/TRBV12-4	TRBJ2-2	TGTGCCAGCAGTTTCCCGTGGGAGGGGGCAGGCTGGAACACCGGGGAGCTGTTTTTT	CASSFPWEGAGWNTGELFF
.	few	TRBV10-2	TRBJ2-1	TGCGCCAGCAGTGATACAGCATTCTCCTACAATGAGCAGTTCTTC	CASSDTAFSYNEQFF
TRBD1	.	TRBV6-1	TRBJ2-5	TGTGCCAGCAGCTCCGGGACAGTAGTTGGGACCCAGTACTTC	CASSSGTVVGTQYF
TRBD1	once	TRBV6-2/TRBV6-3	TRBJ2-7	TGTGCCAGCAGTTACTCGCTAGTTCTCCCCGGGACAGGGGATTACGAGCAGTACTTC	CASSYSLVLPGTGDYEQYF
.	few	TRBV3-1	TRBJ1-1	TGTGCCAGCAGCCCCCGGGGGTTGGGCACTGAAGCTTTCTTT	CASSPRGLGTEAFF
TRBD2	.	TRBV7-8	TRBJ2-7	TGTGCCAGCAGCCCACGCTCACTAGCGGGAGCCTACGAGCAGTACTTC	CASSPRSLAGAYEQYF
TRBD2	many	TRBV5-1	TRBJ2-3	TGCGCCAGCAGCTTGGATAGCGGGAGTGGGGATACGCAGTATTTT	CASSLDSGSGDTQYF
TRBD2	.	TRBV7-9	TRBJ2-1	TGTGCCAGCAGCTTAGAACCGGGACTAGCGGGAAGTGATGAGCAGTTCTTC	CASSLEPGLAGSDEQFF
.	many	TRBV5-4	TRBJ1-6	TGTGCCAGCAGCTTGGCCGGGACGACTTATTCACCCCTCCACTTT	CASSLAGTTYSPLHF
.	many	TRBV5-1	TRBJ2-1	TGCGCCAGCAGCCCAGGGTTCGCACAGTACAATGAGCAGTTCTTC	CASSPGFAQYNEQFF
.	many	TRBV28	TRBJ1-1	TGTGCCAGCAACCACAATGTAGAGGACGCTTTCTTT	CASNHNVEDAFF